The rows below give T cell receptor beta chains drawn from one sample of a study of regulatory T cells in long-lasting Graves disease. TCRdb re-derived calls from the multiplex PCR reads in MiXCR, one entry per CDR3 protein. In the table there are 400,000 or so distinct CDR3 sequences, under 25% of which are singletons. Source: peripheral blood mononuclear cells (PBMCs), taken when the disease was refractory, from a patient treated with antithyroid drugs. The source is a female donor with Graves disease. Both conserved end residues are part of each CDR3. D genes are given only for firm matches. Size tells how often a clone was seen (once, few, many) or the class of an expanded clone, and some rows leave it out.

many,TRBV7-2,.,TRBJ2-7,CASSLANYAYEQYF,TGTGCCAGCAGCTTAGCGAACTATGCCTACGAGCAGTACTTC
many,TRBV18,.,TRBJ2-5,CASSPRMVGETQYF,TGTGCCAGCTCACCACGTATGGTAGGAGAGACCCAGTACTTC
.,TRBV20-1,TRBD1,TRBJ1-5,CSASGETGDGQPQHF,TGCAGTGCTAGCGGGGAGACAGGGGACGGTCAGCCCCAGCATTTT
many,TRBV2,.,TRBJ2-4,CASSRDNAAKNIQYF,TGTGCCAGCAGTAGGGACAATGCAGCCAAAAACATTCAGTACTTC
many,TRBV7-2,TRBD1,TRBJ1-6,CASSLVGQGNSPLHF,TGTGCCAGCAGCTTAGTCGGACAGGGGAATTCACCCCTCCACTTT
.,TRBV5-1,TRBD1,TRBJ2-5,CASSLIRGLEETQYF,TGCGCCAGCAGCTTAATCAGGGGGCTGGAAGAGACCCAGTACTTC
.,TRBV20-1,TRBD1,TRBJ2-7,CSARDWTGGDYEQYF,TGCAGTGCTAGAGATTGGACAGGGGGCGACTACGAGCAGTACTTC
.,TRBV10-2,.,TRBJ1-1,CASSAPGGGGHTEAFF,TGCGCCAGCAGTGCCCCCGGGGGGGGAGGGCACACTGAAGCTTTCTTT
.,TRBV18,.,TRBJ2-7,CASSLKNRDEQYF,TGTGCCAGCTCACTTAAGAACAGGGACGAGCAGTACTTC
many,TRBV28,.,TRBJ1-4,CASSFSRMTTNEKLFF,TGTGCCAGCAGTTTCTCCCGCATGACAACTAATGAAAAACTGTTTTTT
few,TRBV11-2,.,TRBJ2-7,CASSSLPGSYEQYF,TGTGCCAGCAGCTCGTTGCCAGGATCCTACGAGCAGTACTTC
many,TRBV6-1,.,TRBJ2-7,CASSRLWTNQEQYF,TGTGCCAGCAGTCGACTTTGGACTAATCAAGAGCAGTACTTC
.,TRBV20-1,TRBD2,TRBJ2-7,CSARAGDGAGGAYEQYF,TGCAGTGCTAGAGCGGGTGATGGAGCGGGAGGGGCCTACGAGCAGTACTTC
few,TRBV7-2,.,TRBJ2-2,CASSLAEGIQTGELFF,TGTGCCAGCAGCTTAGCGGAAGGGATCCAGACCGGGGAGCTGTTTTTT
many,TRBV20-1,.,TRBJ1-1,CSARTAGGQVNTEAFF,TGCAGTGCTAGAACAGCCGGAGGGCAGGTGAACACTGAAGCTTTCTTT
.,TRBV10-1,.,TRBJ2-2,CASSEELNTGELFF,TGCGCCAGCAGTGAAGAACTAAACACCGGGGAGCTGTTTTTT
many,TRBV28,.,TRBJ1-1,CASSLGTQALREAFF,TGTGCCAGCAGTTTAGGGACCCAGGCCCTTCGGGAAGCTTTCTTT
.,TRBV6-2/TRBV6-3,.,TRBJ1-5,CASRSRGGSNQPQHF,TGTGCCAGCAGATCGAGGGGCGGGAGCAATCAGCCCCAGCATTTT
.,TRBV6-1,.,TRBJ2-2,CASSPDPSNTGELFF,TGTGCCAGCAGTCCGGACCCCTCGAACACCGGGGAGCTGTTTTTT
.,TRBV20-1,TRBD2,TRBJ2-1,CSARAGGRNEQFF,TGCAGTGCTAGAGCGGGAGGGCGTAATGAGCAGTTCTTC
.,TRBV4-3,.,TRBJ2-7,CASSQELAEAVSYEQYF,TGCGCCAGCAGCCAAGAGTTAGCGGAAGCGGTCTCCTACGAGCAGTACTTC
.,TRBV3-1,TRBD2,TRBJ2-2,CASSPSGLAFTGELFF,TGTGCCAGCAGCCCCTCGGGACTAGCGTTCACCGGGGAGCTGTTTTTT
many,TRBV27,.,TRBJ2-7,CASSRDRLAYEQYF,TGTGCCAGCAGTCGAGACAGGTTGGCTTACGAGCAGTACTTC
.,TRBV10-3,TRBD1,TRBJ2-7,CAISDGQGWTYEQYF,TGTGCCATCAGTGATGGACAGGGGTGGACCTACGAGCAGTACTTC
many,TRBV6-1,TRBD1,TRBJ2-5,CASSWTGEGETQYF,TGTGCCAGCAGCTGGACAGGGGAGGGGGAGACCCAGTACTTC
.,TRBV7-9,TRBD1,TRBJ1-1,CASSAWTGNEAFF,TGTGCCAGCAGCGCCTGGACAGGGAACGAAGCTTTCTTT
many,TRBV12-3/TRBV12-4,TRBD1,TRBJ1-4,CASRPHGTAQNEKLFF,TGTGCCAGCAGACCCCACGGGACAGCTCAGAATGAAAAACTGTTTTTT
.,TRBV14,.,TRBJ1-6,CASSHIGTPVSSPLHF,TGTGCCAGCAGCCATATCGGGACACCGGTATCTTCACCCCTCCACTTT
many,TRBV28,.,TRBJ2-7,CASSFSVRGKQYF,TGTGCCAGCAGTTTCAGTGTAAGGGGGAAGCAGTACTTC
many,TRBV28,TRBD1,TRBJ2-7,CASSSASGQGYEQYF,TGTGCCAGCAGTTCCGCATCCGGACAGGGCTACGAGCAGTACTTC
many,TRBV6-5,.,TRBJ1-2,CASSYQQEPLSTYGYTF,TGTGCCAGCAGTTACCAACAGGAACCCCTCTCGACCTATGGCTACACCTTC
few,TRBV25-1,TRBD2,TRBJ2-7,CATRLAGGPVDEQYF,TGTGCCACCAGACTAGCGGGAGGGCCGGTGGACGAGCAGTACTTC
many,TRBV11-2,.,TRBJ1-2,CASSPRSGPNYGYTF,TGTGCCAGCAGCCCCCGGTCGGGTCCCAACTATGGCTACACCTTC
.,TRBV2,.,TRBJ2-1,CASGPPSTENEQFF,TGTGCCAGCGGGCCGCCTAGCACAGAAAATGAGCAGTTCTTC
.,TRBV4-3,TRBD1,TRBJ1-1,CASSQDSGGYTEAFF,TGCGCCAGCAGCCAAGATTCAGGGGGTTACACTGAAGCTTTCTTT
many,TRBV3-1,.,TRBJ2-4,CASSRENIQYF,TGTGCCAGCAGCCGAGAAAACATTCAGTACTTC
many,TRBV20-1,.,TRBJ2-7,CSARGAAGSPYEQYF,TGCAGTGCTAGAGGGGCCGCGGGCAGTCCCTACGAGCAGTACTTC
few,TRBV7-9,.,TRBJ1-2,CASSISRDIEGNGYTF,TGTGCCAGCAGCATTAGTAGGGACATAGAAGGGAATGGCTACACCTTC
.,TRBV19,.,TRBJ2-1,CASSSLGPAEQFF,TGTGCCAGTAGTTCACTGGGGCCGGCGGAGCAGTTCTTC
.,TRBV2,TRBD2,TRBJ2-2,CATRGLANAGELFF,TGTGCCACTAGAGGACTAGCGAACGCCGGGGAGCTGTTTTTT
.,TRBV30,.,TRBJ1-2,CAWSLYSDSYGYTF,TGTGCCTGGAGTCTCTATTCGGATTCCTATGGCTACACCTTC
many,TRBV11-2,TRBD1,TRBJ1-2,CASSLNPPPVGQANYGYTF,TGTGCCAGCAGCTTAAACCCTCCCCCCGTGGGACAGGCTAACTATGGCTACACCTTC
few,TRBV6-1,.,TRBJ2-7,CASSEAGLVYEQYF,TGTGCCAGCAGTGAAGCGGGATTAGTCTACGAGCAGTACTTC
many,TRBV27,.,TRBJ2-5,CASSLSGEGGETQYF,TGTGCCAGCAGTTTATCGGGGGAAGGGGGGGAGACCCAGTACTTC
.,TRBV30,.,TRBJ2-7,CAWSPSGYEQYF,TGTGCCTGGAGTCCCTCGGGTTACGAGCAGTACTTC
.,TRBV7-9,TRBD2,TRBJ2-1,CASTSWGGLAGGRGEQFF,TGTGCCAGCACCTCTTGGGGTGGACTAGCGGGAGGCAGGGGCGAGCAGTTCTTC
.,TRBV29-1,.,TRBJ1-2,CSVEGRGRHGGYTF,TGCAGCGTTGAAGGCAGGGGAAGACATGGCGGCTACACCTTC
many,TRBV7-8,.,TRBJ1-1,CASSATGGVATEAFF,TGTGCCAGCAGCGCGACCGGGGGTGTAGCCACTGAAGCTTTCTTT
few,TRBV30,.,TRBJ1-2,CAWSVRGQQISGYTF,TGTGCCTGGAGCGTTCGCGGACAGCAAATTTCCGGCTACACCTTC
.,TRBV30,.,TRBJ1-2,CAWSPQGTDGYTF,TGTGCCTGGAGTCCTCAGGGGACGGATGGCTACACCTTC
.,TRBV20-1,.,TRBJ1-5,CSARRVDQPQHF,TGCAGTGCTAGAAGGGTGGATCAGCCCCAGCATTTT
many,TRBV11-2,TRBD2,TRBJ2-5,CASSRGLAGGVETQYF,TGTGCCAGCAGCCGAGGACTAGCGGGAGGTGTAGAGACCCAGTACTTC
many,TRBV27,.,TRBJ1-2,CASSLSGGVYGYTF,TGTGCCAGCAGTTTATCTGGAGGGGTCTATGGCTACACCTTC
many,TRBV28,.,TRBJ2-2,CASSGWDTGELFF,TGTGCCAGCAGTGGATGGGACACCGGGGAGCTGTTTTTT
.,TRBV20-1,TRBD1,TRBJ1-4,CSARDQGGVEKLFF,TGCAGTGCTAGAGATCAGGGGGGCGTTGAAAAACTGTTTTTT
many,TRBV12-3/TRBV12-4,TRBD1,TRBJ2-2,CASSAGGTGELFF,TGTGCCAGCAGCGCAGGGGGCACCGGGGAGCTGTTTTTT
few,TRBV5-1,.,TRBJ1-6,CASSSGSTLDTPLHF,TGCGCCAGCAGCAGTGGGAGCACCTTGGATACACCCCTCCACTTT
.,TRBV20-1,TRBD2,TRBJ2-6,CSVSGLGSGSLAGANVLTF,TGCAGTGTCAGTGGTCTGGGTAGCGGGAGTCTAGCTGGGGCCAACGTCCTGACTTTC
.,TRBV12-5,TRBD1,TRBJ2-7,CTSGPGQGERYEQYF,TGTACTAGTGGCCCCGGACAGGGAGAACGCTACGAGCAGTACTTC
many,TRBV30,.,TRBJ1-1,CAWSRGENTEAFF,TGTGCCTGGAGTCGAGGGGAGAACACTGAAGCTTTCTTT